Listed below are T cell receptor beta chains from one sample, sequenced in a study of neurological immune-mediated disorders. TCRdb re-analysed the 5' RACE reads in MiXCR, keeping a single row per CDR3 protein. This sample has about 74,000 distinct CDR3 sequences, with 4% to 6% found just once. The sample was PBMCs. These receptors all stem from a man aged 18 to 30 with multiple sclerosis. The CDR3 runs from the conserved cysteine through the conserved F or W. Each record gives: V gene, clone size, D gene, J gene, CDR3 protein, CDR3 DNA. A D gene is named only where the DNA matches it firmly. A clone size is listed for some rows: how often the clone was seen (once, few, many), or a class if it is expanded.

TRBV7-8,many,NA,TRBJ2-7,CASSLEGPFYEQYF,TGTGCCAGCAGCTTAGAGGGACCATTCTACGAGCAGTACTTC
TRBV28,many,NA,TRBJ1-1,CASGPQNTEAFF,TGTGCCAGCGGCCCGCAGAACACTGAAGCTTTCTTT
TRBV9,many,NA,TRBJ1-1,CASSVAWMNTEAFF,TGTGCCAGCAGCGTAGCCTGGATGAACACTGAAGCTTTCTTT
TRBV6-1,few,NA,TRBJ1-5,CASSVDGNQPQHF,TGTGCCAGCAGTGTGGACGGGAATCAGCCCCAGCATTTT
TRBV20-1,NA,TRBD2,TRBJ2-1,CSANGGRSYNEQFF,TGCAGTGCTAACGGCGGGAGATCCTACAATGAGCAGTTCTTC
TRBV7-2,NA,TRBD2,TRBJ2-7,CASSLGSGRAREQYF,TGTGCCAGCAGCTTGGGGTCCGGGAGGGCCAGGGAGCAGTACTTC
TRBV9,many,NA,TRBJ2-3,CASSVGDLKYTDTQYF,TGTGCCAGCAGCGTAGGGGACTTAAAATACACAGATACGCAGTATTTT
TRBV5-1,many,NA,TRBJ1-2,CASSLNRDYGYTF,TGCGCCAGCAGCTTGAACAGGGATTATGGCTACACCTTC
TRBV6-6,many,NA,TRBJ2-7,CASSRGREQYF,TGTGCCAGCAGTAGAGGGAGGGAGCAGTACTTC
TRBV4-3,many,NA,TRBJ1-1,CASSLRGEDTEAFF,TGCGCCAGCAGCCTTCGGGGAGAGGACACTGAAGCTTTCTTT
TRBV11-2,many,TRBD2,TRBJ2-1,CASRVAGGYEQFF,TGTGCCAGCAGAGTAGCGGGGGGCTATGAGCAGTTCTTC
TRBV3-1,many,TRBD2,TRBJ2-7,CASSPRMAGGRYEQYF,TGTGCCAGCAGCCCGAGAATGGCGGGGGGCCGCTACGAGCAGTACTTC
TRBV20-1,many,TRBD2,TRBJ2-7,CSAIPGLAGYEQYF,TGCAGTGCTATCCCGGGACTAGCGGGCTACGAGCAGTACTTC
TRBV20-1,many,NA,TRBJ1-2,CSARSALGTGMNYGYTF,TGCAGTGCTAGATCAGCGCTCGGGACCGGCATGAACTATGGCTACACCTTC
TRBV2,many,NA,TRBJ1-5,CASSVLGGNQPQHF,TGTGCCAGCAGTGTTCTAGGGGGCAATCAGCCCCAGCATTTT
TRBV20-1,many,TRBD1,TRBJ1-1,CSAPTGANTEAFF,TGCAGTGCTCCGACAGGGGCGAACACTGAAGCTTTCTTT
TRBV2,medium-sized,NA,TRBJ1-5,CASNLADSLNQPQHF,TGTGCCAGCAACCTAGCGGACTCCCTCAATCAGCCCCAGCATTTT
TRBV20-1,many,TRBD2,TRBJ2-1,CSANLAGGTNEQFF,TGCAGTGCTAACTTAGCGGGAGGTACCAATGAGCAGTTCTTC
TRBV12-3/TRBV12-4,many,NA,TRBJ1-4,CASSAKGKLFF,TGTGCCAGCAGTGCAAAGGGAAAACTGTTTTTT
TRBV5-4,many,NA,TRBJ1-1,CASRDGTGMNTEAFF,TGTGCCAGCAGGGACGGTACGGGAATGAACACTGAAGCTTTCTTT
TRBV12-3/TRBV12-4,many,TRBD1,TRBJ2-3,CASSHRGLRTDTQYF,TGTGCCAGCAGTCACAGGGGGCTCAGGACAGATACGCAGTATTTT
TRBV7-2,many,NA,TRBJ1-6,CASSDRGGLSSYNSPLHF,TGTGCCAGCAGCGACAGAGGGGGGCTTAGCTCCTATAATTCACCCCTCCACTTT
TRBV7-2,many,NA,TRBJ2-2,CASSLGNGGRGTGELFF,TGTGCCAGCAGCTTAGGGAACGGGGGGCGTGGCACCGGGGAGCTGTTTTTT
TRBV5-1,NA,TRBD1,TRBJ1-6,CASSLGLGQGDNSPLHF,TGCGCCAGCAGCTTGGGATTGGGACAGGGGGATAATTCACCCCTCCACTTT
TRBV7-2,many,NA,TRBJ1-1,CASSLQWDTEAFF,TGTGCCAGCAGCCTCCAGTGGGACACTGAAGCTTTCTTT
TRBV5-1,many,NA,TRBJ1-1,CASSFTQNTEAFF,TGCGCCAGCAGCTTCACGCAGAACACTGAAGCTTTCTTT
TRBV20-1,many,TRBD2,TRBJ2-7,CSATGGVTYEQYF,TGCAGTGCAACCGGGGGGGTTACATACGAGCAGTACTTC
TRBV5-1,many,TRBD2,TRBJ2-7,CASSLDPSGVSMPPYEQYF,TGCGCCAGCAGCTTGGATCCTAGCGGGGTCTCGATGCCCCCCTACGAGCAGTACTTC
TRBV7-3,many,TRBD2,TRBJ2-7,CASSHGLAGDEQYF,TGTGCCAGCAGCCACGGACTAGCGGGAGACGAGCAGTACTTC
TRBV5-8,many,NA,TRBJ1-3,CASSWNEVNTIYF,TGTGCCAGCAGCTGGAATGAAGTAAACACCATATATTTT
TRBV7-9,many,NA,TRBJ2-7,CASSLQSSYEQYF,TGTGCCAGCAGCTTACAGAGCTCCTACGAGCAGTACTTC
TRBV20-1,few,NA,TRBJ1-3,CSAMVGEGGNTIYF,TGCAGTGCTATGGTAGGGGAAGGAGGAAACACCATATATTTT
TRBV2,many,TRBD1,TRBJ2-7,CASRAGTDSYEQYF,TGTGCCAGCAGGGCCGGGACAGACTCCTACGAGCAGTACTTC
TRBV5-6,many,TRBD1,TRBJ1-1,CASRTQGANTEAFF,TGTGCCAGCAGAACACAGGGGGCGAACACTGAAGCTTTCTTT
TRBV20-1,many,NA,TRBJ1-6,CSARGGRGYNSPLHF,TGCAGTGCTAGGGGGGGGAGGGGGTATAATTCACCCCTCCACTTT
TRBV5-1,many,NA,TRBJ2-7,CASSSSSGGAGEQYF,TGCGCCAGCAGCTCTAGTTCCGGGGGAGCCGGCGAGCAGTACTTC
TRBV11-2,many,NA,TRBJ2-3,CASSLDVAGVRTDTQYF,TGTGCCAGCAGCTTAGATGTTGCTGGAGTTCGCACAGATACGCAGTATTTT
TRBV24-1,many,NA,TRBJ2-3,CATSDFRQSGTDTQYF,TGTGCCACCAGTGATTTCCGCCAAAGCGGCACAGATACGCAGTATTTT
TRBV5-1,many,TRBD1,TRBJ1-4,CASSSGGTNEKLFF,TGCGCCAGCAGCTCAGGGGGCACTAATGAAAAACTGTTTTTT
TRBV20-1,many,NA,TRBJ2-3,CSARRGRTDTQYF,TGCAGTGCCCGGCGAGGGCGAACAGATACGCAGTATTTT
TRBV7-2,many,NA,TRBJ1-6,CASSVGLSYNSPLHF,TGTGCCAGCAGCGTGGGCCTCTCCTATAATTCACCCCTCCACTTT
TRBV5-1,many,TRBD2,TRBJ2-1,CASSWGLAGHNEQFF,TGCGCCAGCAGCTGGGGACTAGCGGGACACAATGAGCAGTTCTTC
TRBV5-5,many,NA,TRBJ2-5,CASSLGRGWGAQETQYF,TGTGCCAGCAGCTTGGGCAGGGGATGGGGGGCCCAAGAGACCCAGTACTTC
TRBV20-1,many,NA,TRBJ1-2,CSARLPRWNILNYGYTF,TGCAGTGCTAGGCTACCCAGGTGGAATATACTTAACTATGGCTACACCTTC
TRBV21-1,many,NA,TRBJ2-7,CASSTRAGEVYEQYF,TGTGCCAGCAGCACAAGAGCGGGAGAAGTCTACGAGCAGTACTTC
TRBV5-5,many,TRBD1,TRBJ1-1,CASRDRDGNTEAFF,TGTGCCAGCAGAGACAGGGATGGAAACACTGAAGCTTTCTTT
TRBV7-6,many,NA,TRBJ2-7,CASSLGVNGGGSYEQYF,TGTGCCAGCAGCTTAGGAGTTAACGGGGGCGGCTCCTACGAGCAGTACTTC
TRBV20-1,many,NA,TRBJ1-2,CSARGGSYGYTF,TGCAGTGCTAGAGGGGGCTCCTATGGCTACACCTTC
TRBV6-6,many,NA,TRBJ1-2,CASTFVTGNYGYTF,TGTGCCAGCACTTTCGTTACAGGGAACTATGGCTACACCTTC
TRBV6-1,NA,NA,TRBJ1-5,CASVRPYSNQPQNF,TGTGCCAGCGTAAGGCCTTATAGCAATCAGCCCCAGAATTTT
TRBV6-6,many,NA,TRBJ2-1,CASSYLGWEQFF,TGTGCCAGCAGTTACCTGGGTTGGGAGCAGTTCTTC